These 21 T cell receptor beta chains came from one sample sequenced in a study of blood T cell repertoires in COVID-19. Generated by immunoSEQ multiplex PCR, the TCRdb table keeps only in-frame clones and is missing some. The sample yields around 140,000 clones, about 85% seen once. The specimen was peripheral blood. All receptors come from a human donor in a cohort sampled during active COVID-19.

The chain has TRBV6-2 or TRBV6-3 and TRBJ2-1, with 13 bases fitting TRBD2. Germline trimming cut 6 bases from V and 0 bases from J; bases unmatched to any gene: 11. The germline V gene has CDR1 MNHEY and CDR2 SVGEGT. The CDR3 loop spans 19 amino acids. The CDR3 loop reads CASSLQLAGGPNSYNEQFF. The CDR3, as DNA: TGTGCCAGCAGCCTCCAACTAGCGGGAGGGCCCAACTCCTACAATGAGCAGTTCTTC.

The chain recombines TRBV6-6 with TRBJ1-2, with D perhaps TRBD1 (6 bases). Germline V gene data show CDR1 as MNHNY and CDR2 as SVGAGI (reference sequence). V gave up 7 bases and J gave up 5 bases, with 17 bases separating them. CDR3 length equals 14 residues. The CDR3 loop is CASIIGGLGYGYTF. The CDR3, as DNA: TGTGCCAGCATCATCGGGGGGCTAGGGTATGGCTACACCTTC.

The chain recombines TRBV19 with TRBJ2-2; 10 nucleotides agree with TRBD1. The junction had 7 bases not matched to a gene; V was cut back by 5 bases and J by 4 bases. CDR1 is LNHDA and CDR2 is SQIVND in the germline V gene (reference sequence). The CDR3 length is 16 residues. As DNA, the CDR3 is TGTGCCAGTAGTGACCACGGGACAGGGGTCACCGGGGAGCTGTTTTTT. Protein product: CASSDHGTGVTGELFF.

This clone was counted a few times. The V and J genes are TRBV5-4 and TRBJ2-7; no clear D gene. The germline V and J ends were trimmed by 4 bases and 5 bases, with 16 bases remaining between them. CDR1 is SGHNT, CDR2 YYREEE, per germline (reference sequence). The CDR3 spans 14 residues. CDR3 sequence (DNA): TGTGCCAGCAGCCCGACTCCTACTTCAGACGAGCAGTACTTC. It yields the protein CASSPTPTSDEQYF.

The V call is TRBV19, the J call TRBJ2-5; D gene ambiguous. The CDR3 spans 16 residues. V lost 3 bases to trimming and J lost 0 bases, with 14 bases between them. CDR1 is LNHDA, CDR2 SQIVND, per germline (reference sequence). DNA for the CDR3: TGTGCCAGTAGTATGTTTTCAGTGCCGTACCAAGAGACCCAGTACTTC. The encoded protein is CASSMFSVPYQETQYF.

The V and J genes are TRBV5-1 and TRBJ1-6, with D maybe TRBD1 (6 bases). Germline assignment: CDR1 SGHRS and CDR2 YFSETQ. The V and J ends lost 4 bases and 10 bases respectively, with 18 bases between them. The CDR3 is made up of 15 amino acids. CDR3 loop: CASSVTGRDESPLHF. The CDR3 coding sequence is TGCGCCAGCAGCGTTACAGGGCGTGATGAGTCACCCCTCCACTTT.

The rearrangement links TRBV5-1 to TRBJ1-4; tentatively, D is TRBD1 (6 bases). CDR3 length: 15 residues. V was shortened by 4 bases and J by 4 bases, with 14 bases between the two germline ends. CDR1 is SGHRS, CDR2 YFSETQ, per germline. CDR3 in DNA: TGCGCCAGCAGCCCTATAGGACAGAATAATGAAAAACTGTTTTTT. Translating gives CASSPIGQNNEKLFF.

The rearrangement uses TRBV18 and TRBJ2-7, with a possible D match to TRBD2 (5 bases). This CDR3 is 14 amino acids long. CDR1 is KGHSH, CDR2 LQKENI, per germline. Trimming took 3 bases from V and 3 from J, leaving 12 bases between them. This chain's CDR3 is CASSPSGSNYEQYF. CDR3 in DNA: TGTGCCAGCTCACCCTCGGGGTCCAACTACGAGCAGTACTTC.

The rearrangement joins TRBV14 to TRBJ2-2; TRBD1 matches at 9 bases. The ends lost 0 bases at V and 3 bases at J; junction bases unmatched: 5. There are 17 residues in the CDR3. Germline CDR1 is SGHDN and CDR2 is FVKESK. The CDR3 loop reads CASSQDLTGGDTGELFF. The CDR3 region has the DNA TGTGCCAGCAGCCAAGATTTGACAGGGGGGGACACCGGGGAGCTGTTTTTT.

This rearrangement joins TRBV5-1 to TRBJ2-1; 12 bases fit TRBD2. Germline V CDR1 and CDR2: SGHRS, YFSETQ. Losses at the gene ends were 0 bases for V and 8 bases for J; bases not matched to a gene: 3. CDR3 length equals 15 residues. The chain's CDR3 is CASSLGLAGVDEQFF. CDR3 in DNA: TGCGCCAGCAGCTTGGGACTAGCGGGAGTGGATGAGCAGTTCTTC.

This clone was detected once. The rearrangement links TRBV7-2 to TRBJ1-4; TRBD1 aligns across 7 bases. The germline CDR1 and CDR2 sequences are SGHTA and FQGNSA. This CDR3 is 16 amino acids long. The V segment lost 0 bases and the J segment 5 bases; nucleotides outside the gene matches: 6. Here the CDR3 reads CASSLAETGRNEKLFF. The CDR3 region has the DNA TGTGCCAGCAGCTTAGCGGAGACAGGGAGGAATGAAAAACTGTTTTTT. The variable domain in full, with the rest retrieved from reference TRBV7-2 and TRBJ1-4, is GAGVSQSPSNKVTEKGKDVELRCDPISGHTALYWYRQSLGQGLEFLIYFQGNSAPDKSGLPSDRFSAERTGGSVSTLTIQRTQQEDSAVYLCASSLAETGRNEKLFFGSGTQLSVL.

Details on this clone: The junction shows a germline mismatch at one end, possibly a read error. The CDR3 loop reads CASSQDAGNAGELFF. The CDR3 region has the DNA TGTGCCAGCAGCCAAGATGCGGGGAACGCCGGGGAGCTGTTTTTT. This chain connects TRBV3-1 (or the pseudogene TRBV3-2) to TRBJ2-2, with D perhaps TRBD2 (6 bases). Per the germline V gene, CDR1 is LGHDT and CDR2 is YNNKEL (reference sequence). This CDR3 is built from 15 residues.

The V gene is TRBV28, the J gene TRBJ2-3, with 10 positions matching TRBD1. The CDR3 spans 14 residues. After removal of 6 bases from V and 10 bases from J, the junction contained 10 bases not matched to a gene. Germline CDR1 reads MDHEN; CDR2 reads SYDVKM. The CDR3 sequence is CASSKTGGPSPQYF. In nucleotides, the CDR3 is TGTGCCAGCAGCAAGACAGGGGGCCCGTCTCCGCAGTATTTT.

V and J are TRBV24-1 and TRBJ2-2; a possible D gene is TRBD2 (6 bases). The CDR3 sequence is 15 residues long. Trimming stripped 4 bases from V and 3 bases from J, with 11 bases between. Germline CDR1 and CDR2: KGHDR and SFDVKD. CDR3 nucleotides: TGTGCCACCAGTGACGCCGGGAGTTACACCGGGGAGCTGTTTTTT. This codes for CATSDAGSYTGELFF.

The chain's CDR3 is CASSSGLATDTQYF. The CDR3 region has the DNA TGCGCCAGCAGCTCTGGACTAGCGACAGATACGCAGTATTTT. This chain connects TRBV5-1 to TRBJ2-3; 9 positions match TRBD2. The CDR3 has 14 residues. Trimming at V came to 3 bases and at J to 3 bases, leaving 2 bases not matched to a gene. CDR1 SGHRS and CDR2 YFSETQ come from the germline V gene. Supplemented by reference TRBV5-1 and TRBJ2-3, the full variable domain reads KAGVTQTPRYLIKTRGQQVTLSCSPISGHRSVSWYQQTPGQGLQFLFEYFSETQRNKGNFPGRFSGRQFSNSRSEMNVSTLELGDSALYLCASSSGLATDTQYFGPGTRLTVL.

In this sample, this clone turned up once. The chain uses TRBV7-9 and TRBJ1-2; 8 bases agree with TRBD1. Germline V lookup: CDR1 SEHNR, CDR2 FQNEAQ (reference sequence). The CDR3 length is 14 residues. J gave up 8 bases and V 4 bases, and 9 bases lay outside the gene matches. The CDR3 is CASSYSQGAEGYTF. CDR3 DNA: TGTGCCAGCAGCTATTCCCAGGGGGCGGAGGGCTACACCTTC. The full variable domain, in which reference TRBV7-9 and TRBJ1-2 provide the parts outside the CDR3, is DTGVSQNPRHKITKRGQNVTFRCDPISEHNRLYWYRQTLGQGPEFLTYFQNEAQLEKSRLLSDRFSAERPKGSFSTLEIQRTEQGDSAMYLCASSYSQGAEGYTFGSGTRLTVV.

The J gene is TRBJ2-3, the V gene TRBV4-1, with D maybe TRBD1 (5 bases). Trimming stripped 4 bases from V and 2 bases from J, with 10 bases between. The germline V gene has CDR1 MGHRA and CDR2 YSYEKL. The CDR3 is made up of 14 amino acids. The CDR3 region is CASSRGLLTDTQYF. CDR3 DNA: TGCGCCAGCAGCCGGGGCCTACTCACAGATACGCAGTATTTT.

The V call is TRBV2, the J call TRBJ1-1, with D perhaps matching TRBD1 (6 bases). Trimming removed 9 bases at V and 0 bases at J, with 11 bases between. The germline CDR1 and CDR2 sequences are SNHLY and FYNNEI. This CDR3 spans 13 amino acids. This chain's CDR3 is CASSWGLNTEAFF. In DNA form, the CDR3 reads TGTGCCAGTTCCTGGGGGCTGAACACTGAAGCTTTCTTT.

The V and J genes are TRBV28 and TRBJ2-5; D ambiguous. Trimming cost V 6 bases and J 5 bases, with 16 bases left between them. CDR3 length equals 14 residues. Germline V gene data show CDR1 as MDHEN and CDR2 as SYDVKM. CDR3 DNA: TGTGCCAGCAGCGGAGAATATAACCGGGAGACCCAGTACTTC. Translated: CASSGEYNRETQYF.

The rearrangement uses TRBV6-5 and TRBJ1-5; 9 bases are shared with TRBD1. Per the germline V gene, CDR1 is MNHEY and CDR2 is SVGAGI. CDR3 length: 15 amino acids. V shed 6 bases, J shed 5 bases, and the junction held 8 bases outside the gene matches. The CDR3 DNA sequence: TGTGCCAGCAGCGGGACAGGGAAGGGCCATCAGCCCCAGCATTTT. Amino acid sequence: CASSGTGKGHQPQHF.

J is TRBJ2-5 and V is TRBV6-2 or TRBV6-3, with TRBD2 identical over 10 bases. This CDR3 is built from 16 residues. The V segment lost 2 bases and the J segment 5 bases; nucleotides outside the gene matches: 8. Germline assignment: CDR1 MNHEY and CDR2 SVGEGT. CDR3 in DNA: TGTGCCAGCAGTTACCTAGCGGGAGATATATCGGAGACCCAGTACTTC. Encoded protein: CASSYLAGDISETQYF.